This TCR beta chain was captured by sequencing in a study of PD-1 blockade in classical Hodgkin lymphoma (dated by TCRdb to about 2020). General notes on the study: Nivolumab dosing was 3 mg/kg intravenously every 2 weeks, continuing until either disease progression or unacceptable toxicity. The study used TCR beta sequencing and CyTOF to define a peripheral blood immune signature of response to PD-1 blockade in classical Hodgkin lymphoma.

As for this clone: There is no known antigen for this receptor. Within one base of it there is no much larger clone, and no base qualities were kept.

Genomic DNA was extracted with the Qiagen DNeasy kit from unsorted PBMCs and from negatively selected CD4+ and CD8+ fractions. TCR beta CDR3 regions were amplified by immunoSEQ multiplex PCR using primers annealing to V and J segments. A synthetic immune receptor repertoire was used to minimize amplification bias, and any remaining bias was removed computationally after sequencing. Processing in the source paper ran as follows. Custom Python scripts were used to quantify repertoire diversity as the Shannon entropy index. Unsorted, CD4+ and CD8+ repertoires were analyzed separately, except in combined analyses where CD4+ and CD8+ sequences were merged in silico. Clonal expansion was defined as at least a 2-fold frequency increase after treatment relative to C1D1, with a pseudocount of 0.5 for undetected baseline clones. Clones with 0 or 1 copy at C1D1 were classified as singleton clones, and clones with 2 or more copies were classified as non-singleton clones. By matching protein sequences in sorted samples from the same patient, clones expanded in unsorted samples were annotated as CD4+, CD8+ or unknown. Wilcoxon tests on paired samples were used to test diversity changes from C1D1 to C4D1. TCRdb stores this immuneACCESS table with in-frame sequences only. Part of the clones is absent; in the studies checked, under half of the shortfall reflects unresolved V genes, and no reason is known for the rest. The V and J calls and the clone size are those of that table, but D and trimming were determined from the DNA. This sample is represented by roughly 50,000 clones; more than 75% of them were singletons. The top ten clonotypes cover approximately 7% of the sample.

The time point label of this sample denotes: cycle 4 day 1 (C4D1), after about 6 weeks of nivolumab. Every trial patient had relapsed after autologous stem cell transplantation, and cohorts A, B and C differed in prior brentuximab vedotin exposure. The trial cohort included 50 to 60 patients with relapsed/refractory classical Hodgkin lymphoma, and each patient had a best overall response of complete response, partial response or progressive disease. In the multi-cohort phase II CheckMate 205 trial, trial patients received single-agent nivolumab. An independent review committee assessed best overall response by applying the 2007 International Working Group response criteria. Trial PBMCs were collected just before the start of nivolumab (C1D1) and during therapy at cycle 2 day 1 and cycle 4 day 1. Peripheral blood was collected in 8 mL Vacutainer Cell Preparation Tubes, from which PBMCs were isolated by centrifugation and then cryopreserved.

General study outcomes and caveats: By C4D1, a significant rise was seen in CD4+ TCR diversity but not in CD8+ TCR diversity (p=0.0027 vs p=0.16), and the rise was most apparent among complete responders (p=0.02). Baseline diversity similar to that of newly diagnosed patients was observed in trial patients achieving complete response, whereas significantly lower diversity was observed in partial responders and progressors. Newly diagnosed patients were reported to have lower baseline TCR diversity than healthy donors, and relapsed/refractory patients were reported to have lower baseline TCR diversity still. The study was limited to a single clinical trial cohort, and causes of repertoire differences, possibly disease activity or prior therapy, remained undefined. Lower diversity was observed in patients in whom nivolumab was started less than 1 year after ASCT, and these patients were excluded from later analyses so that confounding by immune reconstitution would be avoided.

This sequence originates from a human donor with classical Hodgkin lymphoma. Here the sequenced sample was peripheral blood mononuclear cells (PBMCs), taken before the fourth cycle of nivolumab.

The CDR3 here reads CASSQERLSNTEAFF. The DNA is as follows: TGCGCCAGCAGCCAAGAGAGACTCTCGAACACTGAAGCTTTCTTT. The chain joins TRBV4-1 to TRBJ1-1; the D gene cannot be named for sure. The germline V gene gives CDR1 as MGHRA and CDR2 as YSYEKL. The CDR3 measures 15 amino acids from cysteine to phenylalanine. Of the read, only the CDR3 DNA is kept; its 45 bases are in frame from base 1. Relative to germline, V is 0 bases shorter and J is 1 base shorter, with 9 bases between their ends.